A selection of T cell receptor beta chains follows, all from one sample in a study of OX40 agonist ivuxolimab in advanced cancers. The assay was immunoSEQ multiplex PCR, and TCRdb's table has in-frame clones only and misses some. The sample has some 74,000 clones; roughly 87% are singletons. Specimen: CD4+ or CD8+ T cells sorted from blood, collected in a trial of the OX40 agonist ivuxolimab. These receptor sequences come from an adult with an advanced solid tumor such as melanoma, head and neck, liver or kidney cancer. Each CDR3 is given with its conserved first and last residue. Fields, in order: D gene, V gene, clone size, J gene, CDR3 protein, CDR3 DNA. D genes are given only for firm matches. Where a row states a size, it is once, few, many or the class of an expanded clone; other rows omit it.

TRBD1,TRBV7-6,-,TRBJ1-1,CASSSGQVEAFF,TGTGCCAGCAGCTCCGGACAGGTTGAAGCTTTCTTT
-,TRBV18,-,TRBJ2-2,CASSSSSQNTGELFF,TGTGCCAGCTCGTCCTCATCACAGAACACCGGGGAGCTGTTTTTT
-,TRBV28,-,TRBJ2-1,CASSAPTGRRQFF,TGTGCCAGCAGCGCCCCTACAGGGCGTCGGCAGTTCTTC
TRBD1,TRBV6-5,-,TRBJ2-5,CASRPGQMQETQYF,TGTGCCAGCAGACCGGGACAGATGCAAGAGACCCAGTACTTC
TRBD1,TRBV6-1,few,TRBJ1-1,CASLGDRGLNTEAFF,TGTGCCAGCCTAGGAGACAGGGGCCTGAACACTGAAGCTTTCTTT
-,TRBV5-6,-,TRBJ2-6,CASFAPSGANVLTF,TGTGCCAGCTTCGCTCCCTCTGGGGCCAACGTCCTGACTTTC
-,TRBV11-1,-,TRBJ1-1,CASSRLGPETAEAFF,TGTGCCAGCAGCCGTTTGGGGCCAGAGACCGCTGAAGCTTTCTTT
-,TRBV30,-,TRBJ1-5,CAWSVRGRPQHF,TGTGCCTGGAGTGTACGAGGTCGGCCCCAGCATTTT
TRBD1,TRBV4-1,-,TRBJ2-5,CASSQVLGQGEETQYF,TGCGCCAGCAGCCAAGTTCTAGGACAGGGGGAAGAGACCCAGTACTTC
-,TRBV18,-,TRBJ1-1,CASSPLDSRTLNTEAFF,TGTGCCAGCTCACCACTCGACAGCCGGACCTTGAACACTGAAGCTTTCTTT
-,TRBV30,-,TRBJ1-3,CAWNSGRIAGNTIYF,TGTGCCTGGAACTCAGGTCGGATTGCTGGAAACACCATATATTTT
TRBD1,TRBV19,-,TRBJ1-5,CASSIVGTEQPQHF,TGTGCCAGTAGTATAGTTGGGACAGAACAGCCCCAGCATTTT